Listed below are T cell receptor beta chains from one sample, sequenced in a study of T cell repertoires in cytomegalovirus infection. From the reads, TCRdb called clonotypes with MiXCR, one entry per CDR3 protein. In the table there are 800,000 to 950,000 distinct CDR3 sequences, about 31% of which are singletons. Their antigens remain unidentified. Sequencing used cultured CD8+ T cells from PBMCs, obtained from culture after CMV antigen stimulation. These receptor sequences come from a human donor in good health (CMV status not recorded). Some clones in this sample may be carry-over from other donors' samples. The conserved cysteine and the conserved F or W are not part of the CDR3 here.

ASSSGAGGPAGEQF	TRBJ2-1	TRBV7-9
ASTLWQSNTEAF	TRBJ1-1	TRBV6-2/TRBV6-3
ASSEGDYEQY	TRBJ2-7	TRBV6-2/TRBV6-3
ASTHRNSGANVLT	TRBJ2-6	TRBV7-4
ASLDTYTDTQY	TRBJ2-3	TRBV6-5
ASSLGSWDTQY	TRBJ2-3	TRBV6-5
ASSSNDRYSGANVLT	TRBJ2-6	TRBV27
ASSLEAGVNYGYT	TRBJ1-2	TRBV7-8
ASERSGEDIQY	TRBJ2-4	TRBV28
ASSYPADRNSNQPQH	TRBJ1-5	TRBV6-6
ASSSTKRGETQY	TRBJ2-5	TRBV6-6
ASRRTGSSYNEQF	TRBJ2-1	TRBV19
ASSLGGAVS	TRBJ1-2	TRBV12-3/TRBV12-4
ASSPRGAGGQETQY	TRBJ2-5	TRBV27
SVPTGDVYGYT	TRBJ1-2	TRBV29-1
SAREGSGGSYNEQF	TRBJ2-1	TRBV20-1
ASSITLQAFYGYT	TRBJ1-2	TRBV19
ASSPLAGETSGFSYNEQF	TRBJ2-1	TRBV10-2